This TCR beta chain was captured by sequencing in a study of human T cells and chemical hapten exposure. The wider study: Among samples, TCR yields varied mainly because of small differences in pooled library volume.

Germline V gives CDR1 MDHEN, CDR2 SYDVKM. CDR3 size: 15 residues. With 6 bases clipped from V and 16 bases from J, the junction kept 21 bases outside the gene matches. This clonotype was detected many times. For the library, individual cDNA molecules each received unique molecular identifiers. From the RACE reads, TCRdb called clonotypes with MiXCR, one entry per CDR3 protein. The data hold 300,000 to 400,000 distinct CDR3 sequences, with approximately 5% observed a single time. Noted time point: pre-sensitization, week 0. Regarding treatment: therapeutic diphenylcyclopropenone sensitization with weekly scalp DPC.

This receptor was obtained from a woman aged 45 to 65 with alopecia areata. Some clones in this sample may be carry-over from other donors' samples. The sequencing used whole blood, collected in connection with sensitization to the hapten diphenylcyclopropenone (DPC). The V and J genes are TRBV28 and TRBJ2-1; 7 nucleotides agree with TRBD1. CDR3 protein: CASSRGSGGPGPAFF. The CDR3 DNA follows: TGTGCCAGCAGCAGGGGGTCTGGGGGTCCGGGACCTGCCTTCTTC.